One and the same sample provided the 23 T cell receptor beta chains below, sequenced in a study of identical twins. TCRdb redid the calling of the 5' RACE reads with MiXCR, one entry per CDR3 protein. This table holds about 890,000 distinct CDR3 sequences, 9% to 15% found once. This same sample was also part of a study on yellow fever vaccine responses in identical twins.

Sequenced: PBMCs. All receptors derive from a woman aged 18-30 years in good health.

This clonotype was seen only a few times. V and J are TRBV28 and TRBJ2-2; D call uncertain. Germline assignment: CDR1 MDHEN and CDR2 SYDVKM. The ends were cut back, 1 base at V and 5 bases at J, with 11 bases in the middle. This CDR3 has 15 amino acids. CDR3 region: CASSLSSVRTGELFF. CDR3 sequence (DNA): TGTGCCAGCAGTTTATCCAGCGTGAGGACCGGGGAGCTGTTTTTT. The whole variable domain, filled in from reference TRBV28 and TRBJ2-2, reads DVKVTQSSRYLVKRTGEKVFLECVQDMDHENMFWYRQDPGLGLRLIYFSYDVKMKEKGDIPEGYSVSREKKERFSLILESASTNQTSMYLCASSLSSVRTGELFFGEGSRLTVL.

This clonotype has more than one count but fewer than ten. This CDR3 reads CASSPGQGNHNEQFF. In DNA, the CDR3 is TGCGCCAGCAGCCCGGGACAGGGAAACCACAATGAGCAGTTCTTC. This chain uses TRBV4-1 with TRBJ2-1; the match to TRBD1 covers 9 bases. The V and J ends lost 4 bases and 5 bases, in that order; junction bases with no gene match: 6. The CDR3 runs 15 residues. CDR1 MGHRA and CDR2 YSYEKL come from the germline V gene.

This clonotype was seen a handful of times. The rearrangement links TRBV18 to TRBJ2-7; TRBD2 matches 12 bases. The V gene's germline CDR1 is KGHSH and CDR2 LQKENI. Trimming cost V 3 bases and J 6 bases; bases outside gene matches: 3. The length of the CDR3 is 14 residues. CDR3 nucleotides: TGTGCCAGCTCACCGGGACTAGCGGGCACCGAGCAGTACTTC. This codes for CASSPGLAGTEQYF.

In this sample, this clonotype turned up a few times. The chain links TRBV24-1 to TRBJ2-1, with D perhaps TRBD2 (5 bases). In germline, CDR1 is KGHDR, CDR2 SFDVKD. This CDR3 has 13 residues. The germline V and J ends were trimmed by 10 bases and 6 bases, with 15 bases remaining between them. CDR3 loop: CATSDQSSNEQFF. In nucleotides, the CDR3 is TGTGCCACTAGCGACCAATCCAGCAATGAGCAGTTCTTC.

This chain links TRBV6-5 with TRBJ1-6; D is perhaps TRBD1 (5 bases). This CDR3 has 15 amino acids. Germline assignment: CDR1 MNHEY and CDR2 SVGAGI. The V end was cut by 4 bases, the J end by 9 bases, with 16 bases between. The CDR3 loop reads CASSSLGRGSSPLHF. In DNA form, the CDR3 reads TGTGCCAGCAGTTCCCTGGGACGGGGAAGTTCACCCCTCCACTTT.

V usage is TRBV4-1 and J usage is TRBJ1-1, with TRBD1 identical over 11 bases. The ends lost 5 bases at V and 0 bases at J; junction bases unmatched: 5. The CDR3 is 16 amino acids. CDR1 is MGHRA and CDR2 is YSYEKL in the germline V gene. CDR3 amino acids: CASSVGQGAMNTEAFF. The CDR3 DNA reads TGCGCCAGCAGCGTCGGACAGGGGGCTATGAACACTGAAGCTTTCTTT.

The chain joins TRBV20-1 to TRBJ2-5, with TRBD2 identical over 12 bases. The germline V gene encodes CDR1 DFQATT and CDR2 SNEGSKA (reference sequence). V lost 0 bases, J lost 5 bases, and 10 bases stayed unmatched. CDR3 size: 17 residues. The CDR3 region is CSARDPPPGLAGETQYF. The CDR3 DNA reads TGCAGTGCTAGAGATCCGCCGCCGGGACTAGCGGGTGAGACCCAGTACTTC.

This clonotype has a handful of counts. The CDR3 loop reads CSIGNRTDTQYF. The CDR3 coding sequence is TGCAGCATAGGCAATCGCACAGATACGCAGTATTTT. The chain links TRBV29-1 to TRBJ2-3; no reliable D call. CDR3 length: 12 amino acids. Germline values: CDR1 SQVTM, CDR2 ANQGSEA. V was clipped by 8 bases and J by 1 base, with 10 bases between them.

The chain recombines TRBV20-1 with TRBJ2-5; unclear D gene. CDR3 length equals 15 residues. From germline, CDR1 is DFQATT and CDR2 SNEGSKA (reference sequence). Trimming removed 4 bases at V and 2 bases at J, with 17 bases between. CDR3 bases: TGCAGTGCTATGGAGCTCGGGTGGCGACAAGAGACCCAGTACTTC. Its protein is CSAMELGWRQETQYF.

J is TRBJ2-7 and V is TRBV15; 10 bases line up with TRBD1. CDR3 length: 15 amino acids. CDR1 LNHNV and CDR2 YYDKDF come from the germline V gene (reference sequence). Unmatched junction bases numbered 7, after V lost 4 bases and J lost 4 bases. The CDR3 DNA is TGTGCCACCAGCAAAGGGACAGGGGTCTCGTACGAGCAGTACGTC. Its protein is CATSKGTGVSYEQYV.

In its sample, this clonotype was seen many times. This chain joins TRBV12-3 or TRBV12-4 and TRBJ2-2; D tentatively fits TRBD1 or TRBD2 (6 bases each). Trimming left V 10 bases short and J 1 base short, with 16 bases between. CDR3 length: 15 residues. CDR3 loop: CATDGGHGNTGELFF. CDR3 coding DNA: TGTGCCACGGATGGGGGGCATGGGAACACCGGGGAGCTGTTTTTT.

The chain combines TRBV11-2 with TRBJ2-3; 11 positions match TRBD2. The CDR3 totals 16 residues. The germline gives CDR1 SGHAT, CDR2 FQNNGV. Germline trimming cut 0 bases from V and 4 bases from J; bases unmatched to any gene: 3. DNA for the CDR3: TGTGCCAGCAGCTTAGAACGACTAGCGGGACCAGATACGCAGTATTTT. As protein: CASSLERLAGPDTQYF.

In this sample, this clonotype turned up a few times. The V call is TRBV4-1, the J call TRBJ2-5, with 11 nucleotides matching TRBD1. Per germline, CDR1 MGHRA and CDR2 YSYEKL. V lost 1 base, J lost 6 bases, and 4 bases stayed unmatched. This CDR3 region has 15 residues. The CDR3: CASSQVGQGAKTQYF. CDR3 nucleotide sequence: TGCGCCAGCAGCCAAGTAGGACAGGGGGCGAAGACCCAGTACTTC.

The V gene is TRBV3-1, the J gene TRBJ2-1; no clear D gene. Trimming shortened V by 4 bases and J by 7 bases, and 11 bases separated the two germline ends. The germline gives CDR1 LGHDT, CDR2 YNNKEL (reference sequence). The CDR3 has 13 amino acids. CDR3 loop: CASSLNMGNEQFF. The DNA of the CDR3 is TGTGCCAGCAGCCTAAACATGGGAAATGAGCAGTTCTTC.

This clonotype was found a few times. The chain uses TRBV5-1 and TRBJ2-5, with D tentatively TRBD2 (6 bases). V lost 2 bases and J 3 bases, leaving 11 bases between the germline ends. Germline V CDR1 and CDR2: SGHRS, YFSETQ. The CDR3 consists of 14 residues. CDR3 protein: CASSFVTGEETQYF. The CDR3 nucleotides read TGCGCCAGCAGCTTTGTAACGGGGGAAGAGACCCAGTACTTC.

The table lists this clonotype with a few counts. V is TRBV3-1 and J is TRBJ2-1; 8 bases map to TRBD2. The germline V gene has CDR1 LGHDT and CDR2 YNNKEL (reference sequence). With V trimmed by 2 bases and J by 4 bases, 10 bases remained unmatched. The CDR3 extends over 17 amino acids. The CDR3 nucleotides are TGTGCCAGCAGCCAATCTTGGGGAGCGGGAGAGTACAATGAGCAGTTCTTC. Its translation: CASSQSWGAGEYNEQFF.

This clonotype was detected a few times. The chain joins TRBV27 to TRBJ2-1; no clear D. From germline, CDR1 is MNHEY and CDR2 SMNVEV (reference sequence). V was shortened by 4 bases and J by 8 bases, with 18 bases between the two germline ends. This CDR3 has 15 residues. The CDR3 DNA follows: TGTGCCAGCAGTTCTCCCAGTCAGAGTACGGATGAGCAGTTCTTC. Protein sequence: CASSSPSQSTDEQFF.

This chain joins TRBV6-5 and TRBJ2-1, with TRBD2 matching over 14 bases. The CDR3 runs to 17 residues. Losses at the gene ends were 0 bases for V and 7 bases for J; bases not matched to a gene: 5. Germline CDR1 and CDR2: MNHEY and SVGAGI. CDR3 in amino acids: CASSYSVGLAGENEQFF. As DNA, the CDR3 is TGTGCCAGCAGTTACTCGGTGGGACTAGCGGGGGAGAATGAGCAGTTCTTC.

The V and J genes are TRBV4-1 and TRBJ2-7; D may match TRBD1 or TRBD2 (5 bases each). The CDR3 runs to 15 residues. Per germline, CDR1 MGHRA and CDR2 YSYEKL. Trimming cost V 1 base and J 0 bases, with 10 bases left between them. CDR3 residues: CASSQAWGSSYEQYF. The CDR3 DNA follows: TGCGCCAGCAGCCAAGCCTGGGGGTCCTCCTACGAGCAGTACTTC.

This clonotype was counted between two and nine times. The chain employs TRBV5-1 and TRBJ2-5; unclear D gene. The germline CDR1 and CDR2 sequences are SGHRS and YFSETQ. V lost 1 base and J lost 2, with 9 bases in between. The CDR3 has 14 amino acids. In DNA, the CDR3 is TGCGCCAGCAGCTTGAACGGCGGTCAAGAGACCCAGTACTTC. This encodes CASSLNGGQETQYF.

This clonotype was seen a handful of times. The CDR3 is CATRTLTGGANQPQHF. In nucleotides, the CDR3 is TGTGCCACCCGAACGCTAACCGGGGGCGCGAATCAGCCCCAGCATTTT. This chain uses TRBV6-1 with TRBJ1-5; possibly TRBD1 for D (6 bases). This CDR3 is 16 amino acids long. Looked up from germline, CDR1 is MNHNS and CDR2 is SASEGT. The ends were cut back, 10 bases at V and 4 bases at J, with 23 bases in the middle.

The CDR3 bases are TGTGCCAGCAGAGAGGGGGCAGAGACCCAGTACTTC. Residues: CASREGAETQYF. V and J are TRBV2 and TRBJ2-5, with 7 bases matching TRBD1. Trimming took 6 bases from V and 4 from J; bases not matched to a gene: 2. The germline V gene has CDR1 SNHLY and CDR2 FYNNEI. This CDR3 is built from 12 residues.

The CDR3 DNA reads TGTGCCAGCAGACGCTCCTTGACAGGGGGCGAACGGGGCACCGGGGAGCTGTTTTTT. This codes for CASRRSLTGGERGTGELFF. The J gene is TRBJ2-2, the V gene TRBV6-1, with 10 bases that match TRBD1. The CDR3 totals 19 residues. J gave up 4 bases and V 6 bases, and 17 bases lay outside the gene matches. Germline CDR1 MNHNS, CDR2 SASEGT.